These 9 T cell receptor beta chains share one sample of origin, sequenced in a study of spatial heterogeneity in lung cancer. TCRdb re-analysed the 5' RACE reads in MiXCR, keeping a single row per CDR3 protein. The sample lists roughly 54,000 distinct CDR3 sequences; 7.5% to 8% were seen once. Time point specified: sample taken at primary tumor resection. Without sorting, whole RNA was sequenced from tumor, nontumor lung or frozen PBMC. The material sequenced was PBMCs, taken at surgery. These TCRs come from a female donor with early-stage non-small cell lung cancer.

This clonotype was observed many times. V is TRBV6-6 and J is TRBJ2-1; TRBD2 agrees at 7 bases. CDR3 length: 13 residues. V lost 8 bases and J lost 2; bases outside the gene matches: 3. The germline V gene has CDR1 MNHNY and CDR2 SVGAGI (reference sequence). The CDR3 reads CASLGLPYNEQFF. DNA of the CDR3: TGTGCCAGCCTGGGACTACCCTACAATGAGCAGTTCTTC.

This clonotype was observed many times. CDR3 sequence: CASSVVAGTNEQFF. In DNA form, the CDR3 reads TGTGCCAGCAGCGTAGTAGCGGGGACTAATGAGCAGTTCTTC. The J gene is TRBJ2-1, the V gene TRBV9, with 8 bases fitting TRBD2. Looked up from germline, CDR1 is SGDLS and CDR2 is YYNGEE. V lost 0 bases, J lost 7 bases, and 3 bases stayed unmatched. The CDR3 contains 14 residues.

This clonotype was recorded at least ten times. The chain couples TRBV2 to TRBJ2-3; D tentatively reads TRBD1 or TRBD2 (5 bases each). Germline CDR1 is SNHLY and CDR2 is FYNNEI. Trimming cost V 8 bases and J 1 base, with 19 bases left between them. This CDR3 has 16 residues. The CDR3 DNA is TGTGCCAGCCATTTCGAGGCTCCGGGGCGCACAGATACGCAGTATTTT. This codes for CASHFEAPGRTDTQYF.

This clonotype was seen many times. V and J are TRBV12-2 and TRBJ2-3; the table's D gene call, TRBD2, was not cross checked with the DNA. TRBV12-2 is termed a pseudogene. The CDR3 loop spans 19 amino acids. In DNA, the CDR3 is TGTGCAAGTCGCTTAGGAGAGGGCATTAGGAACCTTAGCACAGATACGCAGTATTTT. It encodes CASRLGEGIRNLSTDTQYF.

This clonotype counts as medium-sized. In nucleotides, the CDR3 is TGCGCCAGCACCCATCCGGGCTTACAAGAGACCCAGTACTTC. It translates to CASTHPGLQETQYF. This chain joins TRBV5-1 and TRBJ2-5; no clear D gene. With 6 bases removed from V and 2 bases from J, the gap between germline ends came to 14 bases. Germline values: CDR1 SGHRS, CDR2 YFSETQ. This CDR3 spans 14 amino acids.

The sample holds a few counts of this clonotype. In DNA, the CDR3 is TGTGCCAGCAGCTTAAGGGGACTGATCAATCAGCCCCAGCATTTT. Residues: CASSLRGLINQPQHF. The chain uses TRBV7-8 and TRBJ1-5, with a tentative D call TRBD1 (5 bases). The CDR3 loop spans 15 amino acids. The V and J ends lost 2 bases and 3 bases respectively, with 11 bases between them. Germline lookup yields CDR1 SGHVS and CDR2 FQNEAQ.

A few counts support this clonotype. CDR3 sequence reads: CASSQVREQFF. The DNA for the CDR3 is TGTGCCAGCAGCCAAGTCCGGGAGCAGTTCTTC. This chain connects TRBV3-1 to TRBJ2-1, with unresolved D. The CDR3 has 11 residues. Looked up from germline, CDR1 is LGHDT and CDR2 is YNNKEL (reference sequence). V was trimmed by 1 base and J by 10 bases, leaving 5 bases between them.

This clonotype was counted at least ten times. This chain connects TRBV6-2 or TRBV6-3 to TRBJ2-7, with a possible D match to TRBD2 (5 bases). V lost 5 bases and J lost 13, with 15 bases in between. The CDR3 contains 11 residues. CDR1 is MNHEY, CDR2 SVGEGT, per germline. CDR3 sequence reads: CASSDPGESYF. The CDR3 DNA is TGTGCCAGCAGTGATCCCGGGGAGAGCTACTTC.

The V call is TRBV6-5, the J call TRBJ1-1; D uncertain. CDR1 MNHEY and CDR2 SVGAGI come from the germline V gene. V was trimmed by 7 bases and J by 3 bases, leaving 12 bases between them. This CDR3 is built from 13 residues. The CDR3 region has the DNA TGTGCCAGCACAAGAAATTCCTACACTGAAGCTTTCTTT. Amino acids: CASTRNSYTEAFF.